This T cell receptor (beta chain) came from a study of early T cells in non-severe SARS-CoV-2 infection. Individually, cDNA molecules had unique molecular identifiers attached to them. TCRdb re-analysed the 5' RACE reads in MiXCR, keeping a single row per CDR3 protein. The sample contains about 26,000 distinct CDR3 sequences, approximately 4.1% of which appear only once. Broader study findings: Private and CD4 specificities were missed by VDJdb matching, which favored anti-spike CD8 responses.

Germline V gene data show CDR1 as LGHNT and CDR2 as FRNRAP. The CDR3 has 15 amino acids. Trimming took off 1 base at V and 0 bases at J, with 9 bases between the two ends. This clonotype was detected many times. Its antigen is still unknown. The sequence came from an adult who was a healthcare worker with PCR-confirmed SARS-CoV-2 infection or an uninfected control (not recorded which). The rearrangement links TRBV12-5 to TRBJ1-1; D perhaps matches TRBD1 (6 bases). The sample comprised whole blood. In nucleotides, the CDR3 is TGTGCTAGTGGTTTGGGACAGGAGATGAACACTGAAGCTTTCTTT. It codes for CASGLGQEMNTEAFF.